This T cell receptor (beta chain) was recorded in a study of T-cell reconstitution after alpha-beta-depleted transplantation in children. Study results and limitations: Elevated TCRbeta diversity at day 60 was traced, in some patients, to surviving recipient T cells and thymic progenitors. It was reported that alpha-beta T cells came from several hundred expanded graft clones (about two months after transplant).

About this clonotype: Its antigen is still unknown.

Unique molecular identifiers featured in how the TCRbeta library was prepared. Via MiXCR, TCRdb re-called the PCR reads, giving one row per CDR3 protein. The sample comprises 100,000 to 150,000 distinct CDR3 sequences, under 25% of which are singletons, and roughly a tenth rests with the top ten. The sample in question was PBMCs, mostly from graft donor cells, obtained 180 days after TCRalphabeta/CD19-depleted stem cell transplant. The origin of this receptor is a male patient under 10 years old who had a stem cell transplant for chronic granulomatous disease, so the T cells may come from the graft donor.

CDR3 in amino acids: CSASVGGGNHITQYF. For the CDR3, the DNA is TGCAGTGCTAGTGTGGGCGGCGGGAATCACATCACGCAGTATTTT. This rearrangement joins TRBV20-1 to TRBJ2-3; the D gene is possibly TRBD2 (6 bases). CDR3 length equals 15 residues. Germline lookup yields CDR1 DFQATT and CDR2 SNEGSKA (reference sequence). Trimming pared 3 bases from V and 9 bases from J, leaving 22 bases between.